A selection of T cell receptor beta chains follows, all from one sample in a study of beta chain features in type 1 diabetes. Sequenced by immunoSEQ multiplex PCR; TCRdb stores in-frame clones only, minus some. Altogether a few hundred thousand clones are present, more than 11% being singletons, with the ten largest covering less than 0.04%. The sample consisted of naive CD4+ T cells from blood. These receptor sequences come from a man aged 25 to 40 in good health. CDR3s include the opening cysteine and the closing phenylalanine or tryptophan. A D gene is named only where the DNA matches it firmly. Only some rows state a clone size, as once, few, many or a class for expanded clones.

v_call: TRBV6-5; clone_size: .; d_call: .; j_call: TRBJ2-5; cdr3_aa: CASSASRGETQYF; cdr3_nt: TGTGCCAGCAGTGCGTCTAGGGGGGAGACCCAGTACTTC
v_call: TRBV19; clone_size: few; d_call: .; j_call: TRBJ1-1; cdr3_aa: CASSTMINTEAFF; cdr3_nt: TGTGCCAGTAGTACCATGATAAACACTGAAGCTTTCTTT
v_call: TRBV18; clone_size: few; d_call: TRBD2; j_call: TRBJ2-1; cdr3_aa: CASSPGLAGTYNEQFF; cdr3_nt: TGTGCCAGCTCACCAGGGCTAGCGGGAACTTACAATGAGCAGTTCTTC
v_call: TRBV18; clone_size: few; d_call: .; j_call: TRBJ2-1; cdr3_aa: CASSPPLSYNEQFF; cdr3_nt: TGTGCCAGCTCACCACCCTTATCCTACAATGAGCAGTTCTTC
v_call: TRBV28; clone_size: .; d_call: .; j_call: TRBJ2-3; cdr3_aa: CASSLYPGADTQYF; cdr3_nt: TGTGCCAGCAGTTTATATCCGGGCGCGGATACGCAGTATTTT
v_call: TRBV29-1; clone_size: .; d_call: .; j_call: TRBJ1-1; cdr3_aa: CSVKNRSSEAFF; cdr3_nt: TGCAGCGTTAAAAACAGGAGCTCTGAAGCTTTCTTT
v_call: TRBV18; clone_size: .; d_call: .; j_call: TRBJ1-1; cdr3_aa: CASSPRVGEAFF; cdr3_nt: TGTGCCAGCTCACCACGGGTTGGCGAAGCTTTCTTT
v_call: TRBV9; clone_size: .; d_call: .; j_call: TRBJ2-2; cdr3_aa: CASSVSRGPGELFF; cdr3_nt: TGTGCCAGCAGCGTATCCCGTGGGCCCGGGGAGCTGTTTTTT
v_call: TRBV30; clone_size: .; d_call: .; j_call: TRBJ1-5; cdr3_aa: CAWRDSGNNQPQHF; cdr3_nt: TGTGCCTGGAGGGACAGCGGTAACAATCAGCCCCAGCATTTT
v_call: TRBV14; clone_size: few; d_call: .; j_call: TRBJ2-1; cdr3_aa: CASSQDLAHEQFF; cdr3_nt: TGTGCCAGCAGCCAAGACCTAGCACATGAGCAGTTCTTC
v_call: TRBV19; clone_size: few; d_call: TRBD1; j_call: TRBJ2-4; cdr3_aa: CASSQPGGKNIQYF; cdr3_nt: TGTGCCAGTAGTCAACCAGGGGGCAAAAACATTCAGTACTTC
v_call: TRBV7-2; clone_size: .; d_call: .; j_call: TRBJ2-5; cdr3_aa: CASSLAVMSGAKGETQYF; cdr3_nt: TGTGCCAGCAGCTTAGCGGTTATGTCAGGGGCTAAGGGAGAGACCCAGTACTTC
v_call: TRBV20-1; clone_size: once; d_call: .; j_call: TRBJ1-2; cdr3_aa: CSARAGDGYTF; cdr3_nt: TGCAGTGCTAGAGCGGGGGATGGCTACACCTTC
v_call: TRBV6-5; clone_size: .; d_call: .; j_call: TRBJ2-7; cdr3_aa: CASSYARGVRAYEQYF; cdr3_nt: TGTGCCAGCAGTTACGCTCGAGGCGTCAGGGCCTACGAGCAGTACTTC
v_call: TRBV7-2; clone_size: few; d_call: TRBD2; j_call: TRBJ2-5; cdr3_aa: CASSLAAGAVETQYF; cdr3_nt: TGTGCCAGCAGCTTAGCGGCGGGAGCAGTAGAGACCCAGTACTTC
v_call: TRBV7-2; clone_size: .; d_call: .; j_call: TRBJ2-2; cdr3_aa: CASSLFASENTGELFF; cdr3_nt: TGTGCCAGCAGCTTATTTGCGTCGGAAAACACCGGGGAGCTGTTTTTT
v_call: TRBV11-2; clone_size: few; d_call: TRBD1; j_call: TRBJ2-3; cdr3_aa: CATGTGHTDTQYF; cdr3_nt: TGTGCCACCGGGACAGGACACACAGATACGCAGTATTTT
v_call: TRBV5-4; clone_size: .; d_call: TRBD2; j_call: TRBJ2-1; cdr3_aa: CASSQTSVYNEQFF; cdr3_nt: TGTGCCAGCAGCCAGACTAGCGTCTACAATGAGCAGTTCTTC
v_call: TRBV6-4; clone_size: few; d_call: .; j_call: TRBJ2-7; cdr3_aa: CASSATGYTNEQYF; cdr3_nt: TGTGCCAGCAGTGCAACAGGGTACACAAACGAGCAGTACTTC
v_call: TRBV18; clone_size: .; d_call: .; j_call: TRBJ1-1; cdr3_aa: CASSPVTSSWTEAFF; cdr3_nt: TGTGCCAGCTCACCGGTAACAAGCTCGTGGACTGAAGCTTTCTTT
v_call: TRBV19; clone_size: few; d_call: .; j_call: TRBJ2-1; cdr3_aa: CASSVGGLAYNEQFF; cdr3_nt: TGTGCCAGTAGTGTGGGGGGCCTCGCCTACAATGAGCAGTTCTTC
v_call: TRBV29-1; clone_size: few; d_call: .; j_call: TRBJ2-7; cdr3_aa: CSVEEKTGYEQYF; cdr3_nt: TGCAGCGTTGAAGAGAAAACAGGGTACGAGCAGTACTTC